These 28 T cell receptor beta chains originate from one sample sequenced in a study of T-cell memory formation after mild COVID-19. Each CDR3 protein is one row after TCRdb ran MiXCR on the 5' RACE reads. The profile shows about 190,000 distinct CDR3 sequences, approximately 16% of them singletons. Sequences were obtained from PBMCs or a T cell subset sorted from them (not recorded which). These receptors came from an adult woman who had mild COVID-19 (a few samples of this study predate the infection). Cell type and time point are not known.

The chain joins TRBV5-1 to TRBJ1-2, with D possibly matching TRBD1 (6 bases). The V end lost 5 bases, the J end lost 2 bases, and 16 bases lay between the germline ends. Per the germline V gene, CDR1 is SGHRS and CDR2 is YFSETQ. The CDR3 is made up of 15 amino acids. CDR3 in amino acids: CASRLRQAVNYGYTF. In DNA, the CDR3 is TGCGCCAGCAGACTACGACAGGCGGTGAACTATGGCTACACCTTC.

This chain links TRBV13 with TRBJ2-7; the D gene could be TRBD1 or TRBD2 (5 bases each). Germline loops: CDR1 PRHDT, CDR2 FYEKMQ (reference sequence). Trimming removed 3 bases from V and 2 bases from J, with 14 bases in between. The CDR3 is 15 amino acids. The CDR3 region has the DNA TGTGCCAGCAGCTTCCCCGGGGCAGGAGCCTACGAGCAGTACTTC. Protein product: CASSFPGAGAYEQYF.

The sample holds a few counts of this clonotype. The rearrangement joins TRBV19 to TRBJ2-3, with 8 bases matching TRBD2. Unmatched junction bases numbered 7, after V lost 10 bases and J lost 1 base. Germline CDR1 and CDR2: LNHDA and SQIVND (reference sequence). The CDR3 runs 14 residues. The DNA for the CDR3 is TGTGCCACTAGAAAAGCGGGAGGCACAGATACGCAGTATTTT. It yields the protein CATRKAGGTDTQYF.

The chain couples TRBV5-1 to TRBJ1-1; the D gene is possibly TRBD1 (6 bases). V was clipped by 5 bases and J by 1 base, with 12 bases between them. CDR1 and CDR2 from the germline V gene are SGHRS and YFSETQ. CDR3 length: 14 residues. CDR3 in DNA: TGCGCCAGCAGACTGGACAGTAAGAACACTGAAGCTTTCTTT. This gives the protein CASRLDSKNTEAFF.

V gene TRBV19 combines with J gene TRBJ2-2; D is unclear. This CDR3 comprises 11 residues. The ends were cut back, 4 bases at V and 5 bases at J, with 2 bases in the middle. The germline V gene encodes CDR1 LNHDA and CDR2 SQIVND (reference sequence). The CDR3 here is CASSRTGELFF. CDR3 coding DNA: TGTGCCAGTAGTAGGACCGGGGAGCTGTTTTTT.

This clonotype was observed many times. The chain is built from TRBV28 and TRBJ1-2; the D gene is possibly TRBD1 (6 bases). Trimming pared 2 bases from V and 1 base from J, leaving 8 bases between. Germline CDR1 MDHEN, CDR2 SYDVKM. The CDR3 loop spans 14 amino acids. CDR3 sequence reads: CASSLLQGNYGYTF. The CDR3 DNA sequence: TGTGCCAGCAGTTTACTACAGGGTAACTATGGCTACACCTTC.

This clonotype was picked up a small number of times. The genes are TRBV7-2 and TRBJ2-3; D unresolved. The V gene's germline CDR1 is SGHTA and CDR2 FQGNSA. This CDR3 region has 16 residues. V lost 1 base to trimming and J lost 0 bases, with 11 bases between them. The CDR3 sequence is CASSLGDSLSTDTQYF. The CDR3, as DNA: TGTGCCAGCAGCTTAGGAGATTCGTTGAGCACAGATACGCAGTATTTT.

This clonotype appeared a few times. V and J are TRBV6-5 and TRBJ2-3, with 12 bases fitting TRBD2. The CDR3 runs 16 residues. Looked up from germline, CDR1 is MNHEY and CDR2 is SVGAGI. J lost 6 bases, V lost 3 bases, and 7 bases had no gene match. CDR3 region: CASSYNGLAGSDTQYF. The CDR3 bases are TGTGCCAGCAGTTATAACGGACTAGCGGGGTCTGATACGCAGTATTTT.

The V and J genes are TRBV7-9 and TRBJ2-3; TRBD2 matches 14 bases. The ends lost 5 bases at V and 7 bases at J; junction bases unmatched: 8. The germline CDR1 and CDR2 sequences are SEHNR and FQNEAQ (reference sequence). This CDR3 comprises 16 residues. The CDR3 sequence is CASSQTSGGAPNTQYF. The CDR3 DNA sequence: TGTGCCAGCAGCCAGACTAGCGGGGGGGCGCCGAATACGCAGTATTTT.

This clonotype turned up a few times. The chain is built from TRBV7-3 and TRBJ2-3; TRBD1 aligns across 7 bases. V lost 5 bases and J lost 2; bases outside the gene matches: 4. Germline assignment: CDR1 SGHTA and CDR2 FQGTGA. This CDR3 region has 14 residues. The CDR3 region is CASSTTGYTDTQYF. DNA of the CDR3: TGTGCCAGCAGCACGACAGGGTACACAGATACGCAGTATTTT.

This rearrangement joins TRBV6-5 to TRBJ2-3; D perhaps matches TRBD2 (6 bases). Germline CDR1 reads MNHEY; CDR2 reads SVGAGI. The CDR3 has 17 residues. V lost 0 bases to trimming and J lost 6 bases, with 19 bases between them. The CDR3 is CASSYSGIYDAGDTQYF. CDR3 bases: TGTGCCAGCAGTTACTCGGGGATCTATGACGCGGGGGATACGCAGTATTTT.

The chain joins TRBV30 to TRBJ2-5, with D unresolved. Germline CDR1 is GTSNPN and CDR2 is SVGIG (reference sequence). The CDR3 is 15 amino acids. The V and J ends lost 2 bases and 4 bases respectively, with 17 bases between them. The CDR3 nucleotides read TGTGCCTGGAGTCCCCCCCCAAGCGTAAGAGAGACCCAGTACTTC. Translation gives CAWSPPPSVRETQYF.

This clonotype came up a few times. V gene TRBV12-3 or TRBV12-4 combines with J gene TRBJ1-4; 7 positions agree with TRBD1. V gave up 5 bases and J gave up 6 bases; unmatched junction bases: 6. This CDR3 is 14 amino acids long. CDR3 sequence (DNA): TGTGCCAGCAGTCAACAGGGGTTGGATGAAAAACTGTTTTTT. Amino acid sequence: CASSQQGLDEKLFF.

This chain joins TRBV7-3 and TRBJ2-3; D may be TRBD2 (7 bases). The CDR3 runs 15 residues. Trimming pared 5 bases from V and 2 bases from J, leaving 14 bases between. Germline CDR1 and CDR2: SGHTA and FQGTGA. The CDR3, as DNA: TGTGCCAGCAGCCGGGCCGGGGGGCCCACAGATACGCAGTATTTT. Its translation is CASSRAGGPTDTQYF.

A few counts support this clonotype. The chain couples TRBV6-5 to TRBJ1-1, with D uncertain. This CDR3 comprises 14 residues. The V end was cut by 2 bases, the J end by 2 bases, with 9 bases between. Germline V gene data show CDR1 as MNHEY and CDR2 as SVGAGI. The CDR3 spells CASSYQEGNTEAFF. CDR3 nucleotide sequence: TGTGCCAGCAGTTACCAGGAAGGAAACACTGAAGCTTTCTTT.

The chain combines TRBV5-1 with TRBJ1-6; possible D gene TRBD1, 5 bases. This CDR3 has 17 amino acids. Germline V gene data show CDR1 as SGHRS and CDR2 as YFSETQ. The V and J ends lost 0 bases and 3 bases respectively, with 13 bases between them. The CDR3 DNA sequence: TGCGCCAGCAGCTTGGCGTCGGGGCAGATCTATAATTCACCCCTCCACTTT. This codes for CASSLASGQIYNSPLHF.

This clonotype has only a few counts. The rearrangement joins TRBV24-1 to TRBJ2-7; D not resolved. The germline V gene encodes CDR1 KGHDR and CDR2 SFDVKD. Trimming took off 2 bases at V and 2 bases at J, with 9 bases between the two ends. The CDR3 extends over 14 amino acids. The CDR3 region has the DNA TGTGCCACCAGTGATTCAAGGTGGGCCTACGAGCAGTACTTC. Translating gives CATSDSRWAYEQYF.

The CDR3 loop reads CASSFSENQPQHF. CDR3 nucleotide sequence: TGTGCCAGCAGTTTCTCGGAAAATCAGCCCCAGCATTTT. The chain is built from TRBV12-3 or TRBV12-4 and TRBJ1-5; unclear D gene. CDR3 length equals 13 residues. Trimming left V 3 bases short and J 4 bases short, with 7 bases between.

This clonotype was counted between two and nine times. The V call is TRBV24-1, the J call TRBJ2-3; no firm D call. Trimming shortened V by 1 base and J by 8 bases, and 15 bases separated the two germline ends. The CDR3 sequence is 15 residues long. The germline V gene encodes CDR1 KGHDR and CDR2 SFDVKD. The CDR3 region is CATSDFGARAGTQYF. Written as DNA, the CDR3 is TGTGCCACCAGTGATTTTGGCGCGCGCGCAGGTACGCAGTATTTT.

The chain employs TRBV25-1 and TRBJ2-3; TRBD2 aligns across 12 bases. Germline CDR1 is MGHDK and CDR2 is SYGVNS. V gave up 6 bases and J gave up 2 bases; unmatched junction bases: 3. The CDR3 runs 15 residues. The CDR3 loop is CASRGLAGYTDTQYF. The CDR3 nucleotides read TGTGCCAGCAGGGGACTAGCGGGTTACACAGATACGCAGTATTTT.

This chain's CDR3 is CSVDGQDYGYTF. CDR3 sequence (DNA): TGCAGCGTTGACGGTCAGGACTATGGCTACACCTTC. The chain combines TRBV29-1 with TRBJ1-2; D gene uncertain. CDR3 size: 12 residues. Between the trimmed V and J ends, which lost 3 bases and 3 bases, there was a span of 8 bases. CDR1 is SQVTM and CDR2 is ANQGSEA in the germline V gene.

The chain has TRBV9 and TRBJ2-3, with D hard to call. CDR1 and CDR2 from the germline V gene are SGDLS and YYNGEE. This CDR3 region has 15 residues. V was shortened by 3 bases and J by 4 bases, with 15 bases between the two germline ends. The CDR3 sequence: CASSARSQSADTQYF. In DNA form, the CDR3 reads TGTGCCAGCAGCGCTCGGTCCCAGTCGGCAGATACGCAGTATTTT.

By share of the sample, this clonotype is medium-sized. The genes are TRBV20-1 and TRBJ2-7; 10 positions agree with TRBD2. Germline V gives CDR1 DFQATT, CDR2 SNEGSKA (reference sequence). The CDR3 is made up of 14 amino acids. Trimming at V came to 3 bases and at J to 4 bases, leaving 6 bases not matched to a gene. Written as DNA, the CDR3 is TGCAGTGCTAGCCCCGGGACTAGCGCGTACGAGCAGTACTTC. Translation gives CSASPGTSAYEQYF.

This clonotype has a handful of counts. The chain recombines TRBV7-2 with TRBJ1-5; tentative D call: TRBD1 (6 bases). The V and J ends lost 5 bases and 0 bases respectively, with 23 bases between them. This CDR3 contains 19 residues. The germline CDR1 and CDR2 sequences are SGHTA and FQGNSA. The CDR3: CASSLLPGQLRRSNQPQHF. Written as DNA, the CDR3 is TGTGCCAGCAGCCTCCTTCCGGGACAACTAAGGCGTAGCAATCAGCCCCAGCATTTT.

V and J are TRBV6-5 and TRBJ2-3; D unclear. V gave up 0 bases and J gave up 2 bases, with 6 bases separating them. There are 14 residues in the CDR3. From germline, CDR1 is MNHEY and CDR2 SVGAGI. CDR3 nucleotide sequence: TGTGCCAGCAGTTACTCCGACTTCACAGATACGCAGTATTTT. Residues: CASSYSDFTDTQYF.

This clonotype was observed a few times. The chain couples TRBV30 to TRBJ2-5, with 9 bases matching TRBD2. Germline CDR1 GTSNPN, CDR2 SVGIG (reference sequence). V dropped 1 base and J dropped 5; count of bases not matched to a gene: 11. This CDR3 contains 16 residues. The CDR3 nucleotides read TGTGCCTGGAGTGGGATAGCGGGAGCTCGGATTGAGACCCAGTACTTC. As protein: CAWSGIAGARIETQYF.

This clonotype showed up just a few times. The V and J genes are TRBV15 and TRBJ1-4; weak D call: TRBD1 (6 bases). From germline, CDR1 is LNHNV and CDR2 YYDKDF (reference sequence). V lost 0 bases and J lost 10, with 18 bases in between. The CDR3 consists of 16 residues. Here the CDR3 reads CATSREMRGSLAKLFF. The CDR3 DNA reads as TGTGCCACCAGCAGAGAGATGAGGGGGAGCCTCGCAAAACTGTTTTTT.

The V call is TRBV28, the J call TRBJ2-5, with no clear D. V lost 2 bases and J lost 2, with 9 bases in between. There are 14 residues in the CDR3. Per the germline V gene, CDR1 is MDHEN and CDR2 is SYDVKM. Written as DNA, the CDR3 is TGTGCCAGCAGTTTAATTCAACCGCAAGAGACCCAGTACTTC. This gives the protein CASSLIQPQETQYF.